This T cell receptor beta chain came from a study of blood T cell repertoires in COVID-19. On the study more broadly: Samples of COVID-19 (acute and convalescent) were obtained from the United States, Italy and Spain.

Participants spanned ages roughly 18 to 90 years and resided in roughly 22 US areas. Self-reported history from a screening survey and questionnaire set each donor's cohort. Exposed participants came across a COVID-19 case within 2 weeks before study entry. Germline CDR1 and CDR2: SEHNR and FQNEAQ (reference sequence). The CDR3 length is 19 residues. The junction had 20 bases not matched to a gene; V was cut back by 2 bases and J by 4 bases. Generated by immunoSEQ multiplex PCR, the TCRdb table keeps only in-frame clones and is missing some. The sample shows about 150,000 clones, around 90% of them seen only once.

The chain recombines TRBV7-9 with TRBJ2-7; 7 bases align to TRBD2. Sequencing used PBMCs or T cells enriched from blood (not recorded which). This TCR derives from a woman between 35 and 50 years old who had been exposed to COVID-19. The DNA of the CDR3 is TGTGCCAGCAGCTTAAAAGGGCAGCGGGGACCTCACCTGACATACGAGCAGTACTTC. As protein: CASSLKGQRGPHLTYEQYF.